The 15 T cell receptor beta chains in this list originate from one sample, sequenced in a study of CD8 T cells in ankylosing spondylitis. TCRdb reanalysed the 5' RACE reads using MiXCR and keeps one entry per CDR3 protein. The table has some 30,000 distinct CDR3 sequences, 6.5% to 9% seen once; the top ten hold 10% to 13%. Sample: blood, either unsorted or a sorted T cell fraction (not recorded which). The receptor source for this set is a male donor with ankylosing spondylitis or in good health (not recorded which).

This clonotype was detected a few times. The chain carries TRBV7-2 and TRBJ2-1; TRBD2 agrees at 9 bases. The germline gives CDR1 SGHTA, CDR2 FQGNSA. After removal of 6 bases from V and 5 bases from J, the junction contained 8 bases not matched to a gene. The CDR3 has 15 amino acids. The CDR3 loop reads CASSNRGLADNEQFF. The CDR3 DNA sequence: TGTGCCAGCAGTAACAGGGGACTAGCCGACAATGAGCAGTTCTTC.

This clonotype has only a few counts. This chain connects TRBV20-1 to TRBJ2-2, with a possible D match to TRBD2 (6 bases). CDR1 is DFQATT, CDR2 SNEGSKA, per germline (reference sequence). Trimming shortened V by 2 bases and J by 7 bases, and 14 bases separated the two germline ends. The CDR3 covers 14 residues. CDR3 protein: CSARPTSPHGELFF. The CDR3, as DNA: TGCAGTGCTAGACCCACTAGCCCGCACGGGGAGCTGTTTTTT.

This clonotype was seen repeatedly, ten times or more. The CDR3, as DNA: TGCAGTGCTAACCCCCCGGCGGGGTACGAGCAGTACTTC. Residues: CSANPPAGYEQYF. This chain connects TRBV20-1 to TRBJ2-7; weak D call: TRBD2 (6 bases). CDR1 is DFQATT and CDR2 is SNEGSKA in the germline V gene (reference sequence). The V end was cut by 4 bases, the J end by 4 bases, with 14 bases between. The CDR3 covers 13 residues.

This clonotype was found many times. This chain joins TRBV15 and TRBJ2-3; no reliable D call. Germline CDR1 and CDR2: LNHNV and YYDKDF (reference sequence). Between the trimmed V and J ends, which lost 4 bases and 5 bases, there was a span of 13 bases. The CDR3 is 14 residues long. The CDR3: CATSNFPREDTQYF. The CDR3 nucleotides are TGTGCCACCAGCAATTTCCCAAGGGAAGATACGCAGTATTTT.

This clonotype was observed many times. The chain couples TRBV20-1 to TRBJ2-5; D uncertain. The germline V and J ends were trimmed by 8 bases and 3 bases, with 13 bases remaining between them. There are 12 residues in the CDR3. Germline V gives CDR1 DFQATT, CDR2 SNEGSKA (reference sequence). CDR3 in DNA: TGCAGTATGCTGGGGTCTAAAGAGACCCAGTACTTC. Protein: CSMLGSKETQYF.

Many counts were recorded for this clonotype. The chain has TRBV12-3 or TRBV12-4 and TRBJ2-3, with 13 bases identical to TRBD2. Trimming cost V 7 bases and J 9 bases; bases outside gene matches: 10. The CDR3 sequence is 15 residues long. CDR3: CASTRLAGGLETQYF. The DNA of the CDR3 is TGTGCCAGCACCCGACTAGCGGGAGGCCTCGAAACGCAGTATTTT.

At least ten counts were recorded for this clonotype. The chain links TRBV29-1 to TRBJ2-2; D possibly corresponds to TRBD1 (5 bases). The V end lost 7 bases, the J end lost 0 bases, and 12 bases lay between the germline ends. This CDR3 is built from 14 residues. The germline CDR1 and CDR2 sequences are SQVTM and ANQGSEA. The CDR3: CSARRETNTGELFF. CDR3 coding DNA: TGCAGCGCCCGCAGGGAAACGAACACCGGGGAGCTGTTTTTT.

The chain carries TRBV4-1 and TRBJ2-3; no clear D. The CDR3 has 15 amino acids. Germline CDR1 MGHRA, CDR2 YSYEKL. V was cut by 0 bases and J by 4 bases, with 11 bases left in between. The chain's CDR3 is CASSQDADAADTQYF. The CDR3, as DNA: TGCGCCAGCAGCCAAGATGCCGACGCCGCAGATACGCAGTATTTT.

In its sample, this clonotype was seen many times. This chain links TRBV20-1 with TRBJ2-5, with D maybe TRBD2 (7 bases). The germline V and J ends were trimmed by 3 bases and 1 base, with 15 bases remaining between them. The CDR3 is 15 amino acids. Germline CDR1 and CDR2: DFQATT and SNEGSKA (reference sequence). DNA for the CDR3: TGCAGTGCTAGGAATGGGGGGGCGATCCAAGAGACCCAGTACTTC. Its protein is CSARNGGAIQETQYF.

This clonotype was seen at least ten times. The chain couples TRBV10-3 to TRBJ2-2, with D perhaps matching TRBD2 (6 bases). The ends were cut back, 11 bases at V and 0 bases at J, with 16 bases in the middle. Per the germline V gene, CDR1 is ENHRY and CDR2 is SYGVKD. The CDR3 sequence is 15 residues long. CDR3 region: CASSRDLANTGELFF. The CDR3 DNA is TGTGCCTCGAGCCGGGACTTAGCGAACACCGGGGAGCTGTTTTTT.

This clonotype was recorded many times. V is TRBV11-2 and J is TRBJ2-5, with a tentative D call TRBD1 (5 bases). This CDR3 is built from 13 residues. V shed 0 bases and J shed 7 bases, with 9 bases lying between them. Germline V gene data show CDR1 as SGHAT and CDR2 as FQNNGV. The CDR3 DNA is TGTGCCAGCAGCTTAGAGGGGCCGGGGACCCAGTACTTC. Protein product: CASSLEGPGTQYF.

This clonotype was observed many times. The CDR3 nucleotides are TGTGCCAGCAGCCAAGAACCAGCTAGCGGGAGGGGGCAGTTCTTC. It encodes CASSQEPASGRGQFF. The chain combines TRBV3-1 with TRBJ2-1; 12 bases agree with TRBD2. The germline CDR1 and CDR2 sequences are LGHDT and YNNKEL (reference sequence). CDR3 length: 15 amino acids. V shed 0 bases, J shed 12 bases, and the junction held 6 bases outside the gene matches.

This clonotype occurred many times. This chain links TRBV14 with TRBJ2-1; D is ambiguous. From germline, CDR1 is SGHDN and CDR2 FVKESK. The CDR3 has 12 residues. With 4 bases removed from V and 6 bases from J, the gap between germline ends came to 7 bases. The CDR3 protein is CASSRTRNEQFF. CDR3 nucleotide sequence: TGTGCCAGCAGCCGAACTCGCAATGAGCAGTTCTTC. Drawing the rest from reference TRBV14 and TRBJ2-1, the complete variable domain is EAGVTQFPSHSVIEKGQTVTLRCDPISGHDNLYWYRRVMGKEIKFLLHFVKESKQDESGMPNNRFLAERTGGTYSTLKVQPAELEDSGVYFCASSRTRNEQFFGPGTRLTVL.

This clonotype was seen repeatedly, ten times or more. This chain joins TRBV5-1 and TRBJ2-2, with 7 bases fitting TRBD2. CDR3 size: 16 residues. V was pared by 0 bases and J by 5 bases, with 7 bases of the junction left unmatched. Germline V gives CDR1 SGHRS, CDR2 YFSETQ. CDR3 loop: CASSLVPGGITGELFF. As DNA, the CDR3 is TGCGCCAGCAGCTTGGTTCCGGGAGGAATTACCGGGGAGCTGTTTTTT. Full variable domain (missing parts from reference TRBV5-1 and TRBJ2-2): KAGVTQTPRYLIKTRGQQVTLSCSPISGHRSVSWYQQTPGQGLQFLFEYFSETQRNKGNFPGRFSGRQFSNSRSEMNVSTLELGDSALYLCASSLVPGGITGELFFGEGSRLTVL.

This clonotype was detected ten times or more. This rearrangement joins TRBV12-3 or TRBV12-4 to TRBJ1-1; the D gene is possibly TRBD1 (6 bases). This CDR3 region has 11 residues. Trimming cost V 5 bases and J 8 bases, with 9 bases left between them. In DNA, the CDR3 is TGTGCCAGCAGTGTCGGGACAGAAGCTTTCTTT. Amino acids: CASSVGTEAFF.